A single T cell receptor (beta chain) is shown here with its context. Its specificity is not known. Method: immunoSEQ multiplex PCR; TCRdb's copy keeps in-frame clones and lacks some. This table holds over a million clones, about 75% found once. Germline-derived CDR1 and CDR2 are LNHDA and SQIVND (reference sequence). This CDR3 is 15 amino acids long. V was trimmed by 5 bases and J by 0 bases, leaving 11 bases between them. The entry originates in a study of shared clonotypes between healthy human individuals. Findings and caveats of the study: Non-shared clonotypes displayed generation probabilities falling below those of clonotypes present in all four donors.

The sequence was obtained from a young man in good health. The sequenced material came from memory CD4+ T cells sorted from blood. Subset indicated: CD45RA-negative fraction. This chain connects TRBV19 to TRBJ2-4; no clear D. The CDR3 DNA sequence: TGTGCCAGTAGTCCGGGTCCCTCAGCCAAAAACATTCAGTACTTC. Amino acids: CASSPGPSAKNIQYF.